The clone carrying this T cell receptor beta chain appeared a single time. The sample comes from a study of blood T cell repertoires in COVID-19. Original data processing: Amplification of reference gene primers provided the estimated nucleated cell counts. Produced via immunoSEQ multiplex PCR; TCRdb's table is partial and in-frame only. V and J calls plus clone size are reproduced from that table; the DNA served to infer D and trimming. The sample consists of roughly 46,000 clones, about 88% of them appearing once. Clinical history as reported by participants underpinned cohort assignment. Two negative PCRs, clearance, or symptom resolution characterized the recovered Cohort 3 donors. The V end was cut by 1 base, the J end by 0 bases, with 7 bases between. CDR1 is MGHDK and CDR2 is SYGVNS in the germline V gene. The CDR3 sequence is 14 residues long.

This sequence was found in a woman in her fifties or sixties who had recovered from COVID-19. Sequencing was performed on PBMCs or T cells enriched from blood (not recorded which). This chain uses TRBV25-1 with TRBJ2-7; weak D call: TRBD1 (6 bases). The CDR3 sequence is CASSESTGSYEQYF. In DNA, the CDR3 is TGTGCCAGCAGTGAATCGACAGGCTCCTACGAGCAGTACTTC.